Below, 29 T cell receptor beta chains from the same sample are listed, as sequenced in a study of T cells after yellow fever vaccination. From the 5' RACE reads, TCRdb called clonotypes with MiXCR, one entry per CDR3 protein. This table holds a few hundred thousand distinct CDR3 sequences, around 4.5% found once. This sample comprised PBMCs, obtained 15 days after the yellow fever booster vaccination. All receptors derive from a man aged 18 to 30 who received the YFV17D yellow fever vaccine.

This clonotype has a handful of counts. The chain carries TRBV2 and TRBJ1-2; the D is unclear. Germline lookup yields CDR1 SNHLY and CDR2 FYNNEI. V was cut by 6 bases and J by 5 bases, with 10 bases left in between. The CDR3 runs 12 residues. The CDR3 spells CASRSGSYGYTF. The CDR3 DNA sequence: TGTGCCAGCAGGTCGGGATCTTATGGCTACACCTTC.

This clonotype was seen at least ten times. J is TRBJ2-1 and V is TRBV7-2, with 8 bases aligning to TRBD2. Germline assignment: CDR1 SGHTA and CDR2 FQGNSA. The CDR3 runs 15 residues. V gave up 8 bases and J gave up 4 bases; unmatched junction bases: 10. The CDR3 sequence: CASASGGAAYNEQFF. In nucleotides, the CDR3 is TGTGCCAGCGCTTCGGGGGGGGCGGCGTACAATGAGCAGTTCTTC.

This clonotype was picked up many times. The rearrangement joins TRBV6-1 to TRBJ2-4, with D uncertain. This CDR3 comprises 15 residues. The V end lost 4 bases, the J end lost 6 bases, and 16 bases lay between the germline ends. CDR1 MNHNS and CDR2 SASEGT come from the germline V gene. CDR3 residues: CASSASSGPANIQYF. DNA for the CDR3: TGTGCCAGCAGTGCCTCTTCGGGTCCGGCAAACATTCAGTACTTC.

The rearrangement joins TRBV6-2 or TRBV6-3 to TRBJ2-4; the D gene is possibly TRBD2 (5 bases). Germline lookup yields CDR1 MNHEY and CDR2 SVGEGT. The CDR3 sequence is 13 residues long. V shed 10 bases and J shed 7 bases, with 17 bases lying between them. CDR3 loop: CATAGVSWNIQYF. The CDR3, as DNA: TGTGCCACCGCCGGGGTAAGCTGGAACATTCAGTACTTC.

This clonotype has a count of ten or more. The chain recombines TRBV15 with TRBJ2-1, with D perhaps matching TRBD2 (7 bases). V dropped 3 bases and J dropped 13 bases, with 19 bases sitting between them. Germline values: CDR1 LNHNV, CDR2 YYDKDF (reference sequence). This CDR3 is 14 amino acids long. The CDR3 DNA sequence: TGTGCCACCAGCAGGGATATTGGCGGGGGCTTACAGTTCTTC. This codes for CATSRDIGGGLQFF. The whole variable domain, remainder taken from reference TRBV15 and TRBJ2-1, is DAMVIQNPRYQVTQFGKPVTLSCSQTLNHNVMYWYQQKSSQAPKLLFHYYDKDFNNEADTPDNFQSRRPNTSFCFLDIRSPGLGDTAMYLCATSRDIGGGLQFFGPGTRLTVL.

Ten or more counts support this clonotype. This rearrangement joins TRBV6-5 to TRBJ1-1, with TRBD1 matching over 9 bases. The germline CDR1 and CDR2 sequences are MNHEY and SVGAGI. Trimming at V came to 4 bases and at J to 3 bases, leaving 12 bases not matched to a gene. This CDR3 is built from 17 residues. The CDR3 here is CASSFRPGTGFDTEAFF. CDR3 nucleotides: TGTGCCAGCAGTTTTCGTCCCGGGACAGGGTTCGACACTGAAGCTTTCTTT.

This clonotype occurred many times. This chain joins TRBV7-8 and TRBJ2-3, with D uncertain. This CDR3 region has 12 residues. Germline V gene sequence: CDR1 SGHVS, CDR2 FQNEAQ. Trimming stripped 5 bases from V and 6 bases from J, with 9 bases between. In nucleotides, the CDR3 is TGTGCCAGCAGCGCAATCCCGGATACGCAGTATTTT. This gives the protein CASSAIPDTQYF.

The chain combines TRBV18 with TRBJ1-2; no reliable D call. This CDR3 contains 15 residues. Per germline, CDR1 KGHSH and CDR2 LQKENI. The germline V and J ends were trimmed by 3 bases and 0 bases, with 11 bases remaining between them. CDR3 coding DNA: TGTGCCAGCTCACCTTCCTCTGGCGCTAACTATGGCTACACCTTC. Protein sequence: CASSPSSGANYGYTF.

This clonotype was seen ten or more times. CDR3 residues: CASSERPGDEQYF. CDR3 nucleotide sequence: TGCGCCAGCAGTGAGCGCCCAGGGGACGAGCAGTACTTC. This chain joins TRBV10-1 and TRBJ2-7; a possible D gene is TRBD1 (6 bases). Trimming removed 2 bases from V and 5 bases from J, with 10 bases in between. Germline CDR1 and CDR2: WNHNN and SYGVQD (reference sequence). The CDR3 extends over 13 amino acids.

This clonotype was counted between two and nine times. The CDR3 region is CSVAGDKGNQPQHF. The CDR3 coding sequence is TGCAGCGTTGCAGGGGATAAGGGCAATCAGCCCCAGCATTTT. V is TRBV29-1 and J is TRBJ1-5, with TRBD1 as a possible D gene (6 bases). Deletions cut 4 bases from V and 2 bases from J, with 12 bases between. The CDR3 covers 14 residues. Germline CDR1 SQVTM, CDR2 ANQGSEA.

This clonotype was detected many times. CDR3 sequence reads: CASGTGGNNEQFF. CDR3 coding DNA: TGTGCCAGCGGGACAGGGGGGAACAATGAGCAGTTCTTC. The rearrangement links TRBV6-5 to TRBJ2-1, with TRBD1 matching 11 bases. The trim removed 8 bases at V and 5 bases at J, leaving 2 bases unmatched. CDR1 and CDR2 (germline): MNHEY, SVGAGI. The CDR3 totals 13 residues.

This clonotype was counted ten times or more. This rearrangement joins TRBV18 to TRBJ2-2, with a weak D call TRBD1 (6 bases). The CDR3 is 16 amino acids. Germline CDR1 reads KGHSH; CDR2 reads LQKENI. V was cut by 2 bases and J by 2 bases, with 12 bases left in between. The chain's CDR3 is CASSPIRGQNTGELFF. The CDR3 DNA is TGTGCCAGCTCACCAATCAGGGGTCAAAACACCGGGGAGCTGTTTTTT.

This clonotype was picked up many times. This rearrangement joins TRBV7-3 to TRBJ2-1; 9 bases are a match to TRBD2. The CDR3 runs 18 residues. Germline CDR1 is SGHTA and CDR2 is FQGTGA. V dropped 0 bases and J dropped 6; count of bases not matched to a gene: 12. The CDR3 bases are TGTGCCAGCAGCTTAACGGGGAGCGGGGGGCCTATGGGCAATGAGCAGTTCTTC. It translates to CASSLTGSGGPMGNEQFF.

The chain employs TRBV24-1 and TRBJ2-5; 8 bases fit TRBD1. Germline V CDR1 and CDR2: KGHDR, SFDVKD. The junction had 8 bases not matched to a gene; V was cut back by 4 bases and J by 5 bases. The CDR3 has 15 residues. CDR3 in amino acids: CATSEDQGAGETQYF. CDR3 bases: TGTGCCACCAGTGAAGATCAGGGGGCCGGGGAGACCCAGTACTTC.

This clonotype was recorded at least ten times. The gene calls are TRBV12-3 or TRBV12-4 and TRBJ1-1; 9 positions agree with TRBD1. The CDR3 runs to 14 residues. Trimming removed 7 bases from V and 4 bases from J; junction bases left unmatched: 7. CDR3 bases: TGTGCCAGCAACCCACAGGGGGCTGGCACTGAAGCTTTCTTT. Amino acid sequence: CASNPQGAGTEAFF.

This clonotype was detected ten times or more. The CDR3 coding sequence is TGCGCCAGCAGCCTACAGGGGGCGGATGGCTACACCTTC. The encoded protein is CASSLQGADGYTF. The chain uses TRBV5-1 and TRBJ1-2; 9 nucleotides agree with TRBD1. The CDR3 sequence is 13 residues long. CDR1 is SGHRS and CDR2 is YFSETQ in the germline V gene. Trimming at V came to 4 bases and at J to 6 bases, leaving 4 bases not matched to a gene.

The rearrangement uses TRBV5-6 and TRBJ1-5; 8 nucleotides align to TRBD1. Germline lookup yields CDR1 SGHDT and CDR2 YYEEEE. This CDR3 region has 14 residues. V was clipped by 1 base and J by 4 bases; unmatched bases: 1. CDR3 protein: CASSLRTGNQPQHF. In nucleotides, the CDR3 is TGTGCCAGCAGCTTGCGGACAGGGAATCAGCCCCAGCATTTT.

In its sample, this clonotype was seen a few times. The rearrangement links TRBV29-1 to TRBJ2-7; tentatively, D is TRBD1 or TRBD2 (5 bases each). The V gene lost 1 base and the J gene lost 5 bases, with 18 bases spanning the gap. Germline V lookup: CDR1 SQVTM, CDR2 ANQGSEA. The CDR3 is made up of 15 amino acids. The DNA of the CDR3 is TGCAGCGTTGAAGTGGTAGGTGGTGGGGGTAACGAGCAGTACTTC. It specifies CSVEVVGGGGNEQYF.

The CDR3 nucleotides read TGTGCCTGGAGTGTACTGGCAGGGAGGTCCTACGAGCAGTACTTC. This codes for CAWSVLAGRSYEQYF. The rearrangement joins TRBV30 to TRBJ2-7; possible D gene TRBD2, 6 bases. The CDR3 runs 15 residues. Germline assignment: CDR1 GTSNPN and CDR2 SVGIG (reference sequence). The V end was cut by 0 bases, the J end by 1 base, with 13 bases between.

At least ten counts were recorded for this clonotype. This rearrangement joins TRBV12-3 or TRBV12-4 to TRBJ1-4; no reliable D call. This CDR3 region has 13 residues. V was pared by 4 bases and J by 2 bases, with 5 bases between. CDR3 loop: CASSYQTNEKLFF. CDR3 coding DNA: TGTGCCAGCAGTTACCAGACTAATGAAAAACTGTTTTTT.

This clonotype came up many times. The chain employs TRBV7-3 and TRBJ2-7; D is uncertain. The length of the CDR3 is 13 residues. Germline CDR1 reads SGHTA; CDR2 reads FQGTGA. The V end was cut by 0 bases, the J end by 3 bases, with 6 bases between. The CDR3 protein is CASSLTDGYEQYF. In nucleotides, the CDR3 is TGTGCCAGCAGCTTAACGGACGGCTACGAGCAGTACTTC. The full variable domain, its missing parts supplied by reference TRBV7-3 and TRBJ2-7, is GAGVSQTPSNKVTEKGKYVELRCDPISGHTALYWYRQSLGQGPEFLIYFQGTGAADDSGLPNDRFFAVRPEGSVSTLKIQRTERGDSAVYLCASSLTDGYEQYFGPGTRLTVT.

This clonotype occurred many times. The V call is TRBV5-5, the J call TRBJ1-2; the D is unclear. CDR3 length equals 13 residues. Trimming removed 1 base from V and 1 base from J, with 5 bases in between. Germline loops: CDR1 SGHKS, CDR2 YYEKEE (reference sequence). CDR3 DNA: TGTGCCAGCAGCTTGCTAGATAACTATGGCTACACCTTC. This codes for CASSLLDNYGYTF.

This chain joins TRBV27 and TRBJ2-1, with a possible D match to TRBD2 (6 bases). Germline V gene lookup returns CDR1 MNHEY and CDR2 SMNVEV (reference sequence). The CDR3 consists of 16 residues. Deletions cut 6 bases from V and 2 bases from J, with 17 bases between. CDR3 residues: CASSPVAWEAYNEQFF. The CDR3 DNA is TGTGCCAGCAGCCCCGTCGCATGGGAGGCCTACAATGAGCAGTTCTTC.

This rearrangement joins TRBV3-1 to TRBJ1-2, with D unresolved. CDR1 is LGHDT and CDR2 is YNNKEL in the germline V gene (reference sequence). Trimming cost V 4 bases and J 1 base, with 19 bases left between them. This CDR3 is built from 17 residues. The CDR3, as DNA: TGTGCCAGCAGCCCCCTCGAGGCGGAGGCATTTAACTATGGCTACACCTTC. Residues: CASSPLEAEAFNYGYTF.

The CDR3 DNA follows: TGTGCCAGCACCCTCCAAGGTGGCTACACCTTC. Translation: CASTLQGGYTF. V is TRBV12-3 or TRBV12-4 and J is TRBJ1-2; D is ambiguous. This CDR3 is built from 11 residues. Between the trimmed V and J ends, which lost 7 bases and 7 bases, there was a span of 10 bases.

This chain joins TRBV9 and TRBJ1-4, with TRBD1 as a possible D gene (6 bases). Trimming took off 3 bases at V and 5 bases at J, with 14 bases between the two ends. This CDR3 has 15 amino acids. CDR1 and CDR2 from the germline V gene are SGDLS and YYNGEE. CDR3 in DNA: TGTGCCAGCAGCGCTACCGGGACACCGAATGAAAAACTGTTTTTT. Translating gives CASSATGTPNEKLFF.

The chain recombines TRBV20-1 with TRBJ2-3; D uncertain. The CDR3 runs to 14 residues. Trimming removed 3 bases at V and 6 bases at J, with 16 bases between. Germline V gives CDR1 DFQATT, CDR2 SNEGSKA (reference sequence). The CDR3 DNA follows: TGCAGTGCTAGGTTGGCGGCCCCGAGGGATACGCAGTATTTT. Amino acid sequence: CSARLAAPRDTQYF.

The gene calls are TRBV27 and TRBJ2-5; 9 positions match TRBD2. The CDR3 loop spans 14 amino acids. V gave up 3 bases and J gave up 6 bases; unmatched junction bases: 5. Germline V lookup: CDR1 MNHEY, CDR2 SMNVEV (reference sequence). The CDR3 protein is CASSLASGAKTQYF. Written as DNA, the CDR3 is TGTGCCAGCAGTTTGGCTAGCGGGGCGAAGACCCAGTACTTC.

Written as DNA, the CDR3 is TGTGCCAGCAGCACTCGGGACAGAGAGAACACTGAAGCTTTCTTT. Its translation: CASSTRDRENTEAFF. The genes are TRBV7-2 and TRBJ1-1; 7 nucleotides line up with TRBD1. The V gene end was trimmed by 5 bases and the J gene end by 1 base; junction bases not matched to a gene: 7. Germline CDR1 reads SGHTA; CDR2 reads FQGNSA. The CDR3 runs to 15 residues. Full variable domain (remainder filled in from reference TRBV7-2 and TRBJ1-1): GAGVSQSPSNKVTEKGKDVELRCDPISGHTALYWYRQSLGQGLEFLIYFQGNSAPDKSGLPSDRFSAERTGGSVSTLTIQRTQQEDSAVYLCASSTRDRENTEAFFGQGTRLTVV.